The clone carrying this TCR beta chain has just a few counts. The data are from a study of blood T cell repertoires in COVID-19. Overall study: Samples of COVID-19 (acute and convalescent) were obtained from the United States, Italy and Spain. PBMCs, B-cell-depleted T cells, or T cells were the source of the cDNA or gDNA that made up the material.

As handled by the study authors: It was from reference gene primer amplification that nucleated cell counts were estimated. Sequenced by immunoSEQ multiplex PCR; TCRdb stores in-frame clones only, minus some. That table is the source of V, J and clone size, and D and trimming were worked out from the DNA. The sample includes some 230,000 clones, just under 85% of them seen just once. Clinical histories supplied by participants themselves formed the basis of cohort assignment. Germline V lookup: CDR1 SGHRS, CDR2 YFSETQ. There are 13 residues in the CDR3. Deletions cut 1 base from V and 4 bases from J, with 9 bases between.

Sequencing was performed on PBMCs or T cells enriched from blood (not recorded which). This clonotype was obtained from a woman between 35 and 50 years old with acute COVID-19. This chain joins TRBV5-1 and TRBJ2-7, with D perhaps matching TRBD2 (5 bases). CDR3 sequence reads: CASSLQRPYEQYF. DNA of the CDR3: TGCGCCAGCAGCTTGCAGCGGCCTTACGAGCAGTACTTC.